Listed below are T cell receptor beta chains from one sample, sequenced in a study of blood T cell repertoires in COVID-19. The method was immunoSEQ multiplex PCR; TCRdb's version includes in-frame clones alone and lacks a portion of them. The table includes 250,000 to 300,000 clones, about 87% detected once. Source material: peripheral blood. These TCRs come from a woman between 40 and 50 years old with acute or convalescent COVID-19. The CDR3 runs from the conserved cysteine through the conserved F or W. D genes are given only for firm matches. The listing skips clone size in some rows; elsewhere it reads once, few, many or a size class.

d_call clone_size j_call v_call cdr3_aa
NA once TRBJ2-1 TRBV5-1 CASSPSPQASSYNEQFF
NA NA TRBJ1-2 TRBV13 CASSFSPGFNYGYTF
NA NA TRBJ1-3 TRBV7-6 CASSPLAGAARNTIYF
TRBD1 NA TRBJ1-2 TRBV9 CASSEAGTGAPFYGYTF
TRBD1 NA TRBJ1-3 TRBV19 CASSIRGQGAFGNTIYF
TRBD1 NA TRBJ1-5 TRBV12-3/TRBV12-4 CASSDRARGAQHF
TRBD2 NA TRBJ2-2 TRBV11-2 CASSPFRGAASGAHGELFF
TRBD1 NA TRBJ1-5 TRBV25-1 CASSAGTGGWQPQHF
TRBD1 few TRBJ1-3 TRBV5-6 CASSRMTGAAGNTIYF
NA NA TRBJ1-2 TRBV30 CACTQSTYGYTF
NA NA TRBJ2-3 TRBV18 CASSSMAGAADTQYF
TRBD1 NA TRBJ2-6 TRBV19 CASSIQGAGGANVLTF
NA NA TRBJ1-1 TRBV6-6 CASSYSQGRAPKAFF
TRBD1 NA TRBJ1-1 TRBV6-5 CASSYLDRMNTEAFF
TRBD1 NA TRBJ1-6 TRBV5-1 CASSFTTGFNSPLHF
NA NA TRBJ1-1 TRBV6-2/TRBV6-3 CASSYTGKAFF
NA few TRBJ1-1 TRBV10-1 CASRPSTGMNTEAFF
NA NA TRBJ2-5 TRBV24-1 CATSDPRGAGETQYF
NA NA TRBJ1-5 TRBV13 CASSQGPNQPQHF
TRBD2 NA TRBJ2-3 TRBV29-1 CSAWDGRGDTQYF
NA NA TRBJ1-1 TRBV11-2 CASSLVVNTEAFF
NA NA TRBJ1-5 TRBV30 CAWSVGSGPQHF
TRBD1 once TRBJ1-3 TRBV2 CASRPDRGSSGNTIYF
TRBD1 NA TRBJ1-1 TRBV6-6 CASRTPWTGDTEAFF
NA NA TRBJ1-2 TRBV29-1 CSVRAPNYGYTF
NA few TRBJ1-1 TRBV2 CASSERGGGTTEAFF
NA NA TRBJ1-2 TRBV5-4 CASSLAGANYGYTF
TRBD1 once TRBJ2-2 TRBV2 CASSWDRNTGELFF
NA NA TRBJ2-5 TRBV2 CASSENRRGTQYF
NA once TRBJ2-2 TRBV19 CASSIGGEIAGELFF
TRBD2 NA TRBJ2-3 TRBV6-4 CASSDSGLAGGPYTQYF
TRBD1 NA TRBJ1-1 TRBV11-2 CASSAKTGESVRAFF
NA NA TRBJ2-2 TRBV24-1 CATQKNGELFF
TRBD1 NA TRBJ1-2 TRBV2 CASSRQGAGYTF
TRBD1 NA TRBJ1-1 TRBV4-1 CASSHPDRVWTEAFF
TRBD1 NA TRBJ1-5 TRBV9 CASLDRVDQPQHF
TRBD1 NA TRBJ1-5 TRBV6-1 CASSEARGTGADQPQHF
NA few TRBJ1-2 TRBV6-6 CASTGGSLYGYTF
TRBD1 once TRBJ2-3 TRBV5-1 CASSPGQGGNTQYF
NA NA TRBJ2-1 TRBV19 CASSIQTRGGEQFF
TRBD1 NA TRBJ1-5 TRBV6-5 CASSYRGLGNQPQHF
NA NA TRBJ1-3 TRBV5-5 CASSLIREYGNTIYF
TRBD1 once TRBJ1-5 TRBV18 CASSPGQGGNQPQHF
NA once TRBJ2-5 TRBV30 CASRLHETQYF
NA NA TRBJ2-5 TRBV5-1 CASSLGQSQETQYF
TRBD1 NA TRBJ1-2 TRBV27 CASSFSGQGYGYTF
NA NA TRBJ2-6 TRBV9 CASSVSGANVLTF
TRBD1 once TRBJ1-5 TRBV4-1 CASSPTGGNQPQHF
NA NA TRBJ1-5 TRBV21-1 CASSKDRQGYQPQHF
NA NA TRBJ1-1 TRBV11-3 CASSATRGTEAFF
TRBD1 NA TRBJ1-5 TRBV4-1 CASSQGGARGLRQPQHF
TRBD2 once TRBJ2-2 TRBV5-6 CARSDLAGGTGELFF
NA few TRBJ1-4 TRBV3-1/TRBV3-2 CASSSRGGEKLFF
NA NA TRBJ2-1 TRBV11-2 CASSLSGTTYNEQFF
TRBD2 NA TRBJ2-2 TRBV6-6 CASSRLAGGPGTGELFF
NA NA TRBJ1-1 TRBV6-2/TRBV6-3 CASSYSAVGGMDTEAFF
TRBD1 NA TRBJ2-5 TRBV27 CASSLGQGAFETQYF
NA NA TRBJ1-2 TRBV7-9 CASSLSGLNYGYTF
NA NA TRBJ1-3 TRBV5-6 CASSFTPVSGNTIYF